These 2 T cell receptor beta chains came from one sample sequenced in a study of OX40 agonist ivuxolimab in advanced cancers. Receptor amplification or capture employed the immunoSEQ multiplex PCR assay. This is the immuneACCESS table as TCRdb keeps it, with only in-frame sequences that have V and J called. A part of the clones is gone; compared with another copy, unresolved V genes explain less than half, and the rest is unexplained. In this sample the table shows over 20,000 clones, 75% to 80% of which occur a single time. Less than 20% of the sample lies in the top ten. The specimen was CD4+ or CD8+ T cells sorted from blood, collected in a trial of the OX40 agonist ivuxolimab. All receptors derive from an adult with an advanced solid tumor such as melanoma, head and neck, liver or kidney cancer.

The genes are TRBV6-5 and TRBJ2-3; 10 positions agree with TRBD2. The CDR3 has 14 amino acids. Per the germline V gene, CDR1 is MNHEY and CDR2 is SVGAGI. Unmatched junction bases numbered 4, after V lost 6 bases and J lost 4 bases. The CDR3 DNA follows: TGTGCCAGCAGGCCTCTAGCGGGAGCAGATACGCAGTATTTT. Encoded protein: CASRPLAGADTQYF.

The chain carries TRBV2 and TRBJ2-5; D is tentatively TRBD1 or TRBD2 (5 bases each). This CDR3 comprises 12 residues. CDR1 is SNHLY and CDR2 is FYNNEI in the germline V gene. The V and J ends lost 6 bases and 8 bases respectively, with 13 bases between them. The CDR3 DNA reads TGTGCCAGCAGCGTTAGGGACCTCACCCAGTACTTC. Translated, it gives CASSVRDLTQYF.